Below, 32 T cell receptor beta chains from the same sample are listed, as sequenced in a study of breast tumors, draining lymph nodes, adjacent tissues. The lymph nodes were axillary draining lymph nodes from breast cancer patients. TCRdb reprocessed the multiplex PCR reads with MiXCR, giving one entry per CDR3 protein. The sample contains 150,000 to 200,000 distinct CDR3 sequences, around a third of which appear only once. Input material: axillary lymph node tissue. These receptors were taken from a female donor with breast cancer. Some clones in this sample may be carry-over from other donors' samples.

This clonotype was found many times. The chain combines TRBV12-3 or TRBV12-4 with TRBJ2-7; 9 bases align to TRBD2. This CDR3 contains 16 residues. V was pared by 5 bases and J by 3 bases, with 11 bases of the junction left unmatched. CDR3 in amino acids: CASSPRGSGRNYEQYF. The CDR3 coding sequence is TGTGCCAGCAGTCCCCGAGGAAGCGGGAGGAACTACGAGCAGTACTTC.

This clonotype was seen at least ten times. The gene calls are TRBV5-1 and TRBJ2-7, with a tentative D call TRBD1 (5 bases). Looked up from germline, CDR1 is SGHRS and CDR2 is YFSETQ. There are 12 residues in the CDR3. Deletions cut 5 bases from V and 4 bases from J, with 10 bases between. The CDR3 reads CASRSDSYEQYF. The DNA for the CDR3 is TGCGCCAGCAGGTCAGACAGTTACGAGCAGTACTTC.

On this clonotype itself: A single base separates this from a much larger clone, so it may be a read error. The chain recombines TRBV10-3 with TRBJ2-3; a weak D match, TRBD2 (6 bases). The CDR3 is 15 residues long. V gave up 2 bases and J gave up 4 bases, with 13 bases separating them. Germline CDR1 and CDR2: ENHRY and SYGVKD. The CDR3 DNA is TGTGCCATCAGTGAGGTTGCGGGGCCGTCAGATACGCAGTATTTT. Protein: CAISEVAGPSDTQYF.

This clonotype was picked up many times. Sequence at one end of the junction differs from germline and may be a read error. The J gene is TRBJ2-2, the V gene TRBV7-7; 7 bases fit TRBD1. The CDR3 runs 16 residues. Germline assignment: CDR1 SSHAT and CDR2 FNYEAQ (reference sequence). DNA for the CDR3: TGTGCTAGCAGCCGAAGGACAGGTGCGGACACCGGGGAGCTGTTTTTT. It specifies CASSRRTGADTGELFF.

This clonotype was recorded many times. The rearrangement links TRBV29-1 to TRBJ1-1, with D hard to call. The CDR3 is made up of 13 amino acids. From germline, CDR1 is SQVTM and CDR2 ANQGSEA. V dropped 7 bases and J dropped 1 base, with 13 bases sitting between them. This CDR3 reads CSGGWTENTEAFF. CDR3 DNA sequence: TGCAGCGGTGGGTGGACGGAGAACACTGAAGCTTTCTTT.

This clonotype was recorded once. This likely comes from a read error, as the CDR3 has no conserved phenylalanine or tryptophan at its end. J is TRBJ1-1 and V is TRBV29-1; a weak D match, TRBD1 (5 bases). Trimming shortened V by 1 base and J by 8 bases, and 14 bases separated the two germline ends. CDR1 is SQVTM and CDR2 is ANQGSEA in the germline V gene. The CDR3 length is 13 residues. CDR3 bases: TGCAGCGTTGAAGGTCCGGGGGGGGTAGAAGCTTTCTCT. Translating gives CSVEGPGGVEAFS.

The chain couples TRBV24-1 to TRBJ2-2; either TRBD1 or TRBD2 may fit D (5 bases each). CDR1 KGHDR and CDR2 SFDVKD come from the germline V gene. V was clipped by 10 bases and J by 7 bases, with 18 bases between them. The CDR3 sequence is 14 residues long. The CDR3 DNA reads as TGTGCCACATCGCGGACATGGACTCACGGGGAGCTGTTTTTT. Its protein is CATSRTWTHGELFF.

Notes on this clonotype: A much larger clone sits a single nucleotide away, making a read error possible. This chain uses TRBV25-1 with TRBJ2-1; D is uncertain. The CDR3 covers 14 residues. CDR1 is MGHDK and CDR2 is SYGVNS in the germline V gene. Trimming cost V 7 bases and J 1 base, with 11 bases left between them. The CDR3 DNA is TGTGCCAGCAATGGAGTATGGTCCTACAATGAGCAGTTCTTC. Its protein is CASNGVWSYNEQFF. The full variable domain, completed using reference TRBV25-1 and TRBJ2-1, is EADIYQTPRYLVIGTGKKITLECSQTMGHDKMYWYQQDPGMELHLIHYSYGVNSTEKGDLSSESTVSRIRTEHFPLTLESARPSHTSQYLCASNGVWSYNEQFFGPGTRLTVL.

This clonotype was seen a handful of times. J is TRBJ1-1 and V is TRBV6-5; unclear D gene. The CDR3 runs to 14 residues. Trimming removed 5 bases from V and 2 bases from J, with 12 bases in between. Germline V lookup: CDR1 MNHEY, CDR2 SVGAGI. Here the CDR3 reads CASSLDVENTEAFF. CDR3 DNA: TGTGCCAGCAGTCTTGACGTTGAAAACACTGAAGCTTTCTTT.

On this clonotype: Germline and junction disagree at one end, which may indicate a read error. The rearrangement uses TRBV5-1 and TRBJ2-2, with D perhaps matching TRBD1 (6 bases). Per the germline V gene, CDR1 is SGHRS and CDR2 is YFSETQ. This CDR3 is built from 19 residues. The CDR3 DNA sequence: TGCGCCGGCAGCCCCCCGCGAGAGACAGGCGGCGAAAGGACCGGGGAGCTGTTTTTT. Protein sequence: CAGSPPRETGGERTGELFF.

This clonotype has at least ten counts. The chain links TRBV20-1 to TRBJ1-6; 9 bases are shared with TRBD1. From germline, CDR1 is DFQATT and CDR2 SNEGSKA (reference sequence). The CDR3 extends over 15 amino acids. V trimming: 5 bases; J trimming: 4 bases; junction bases outside the gene matches: 6. CDR3 sequence: CSAPDRGGYNSPLHF. The CDR3 DNA sequence: TGCAGTGCTCCAGACAGGGGGGGGTATAATTCACCCCTCCACTTT.

This clonotype was counted at least ten times. The chain carries TRBV5-1 and TRBJ2-2; D is ambiguous. This CDR3 has 13 amino acids. Germline V gene lookup returns CDR1 SGHRS and CDR2 YFSETQ. The ends were cut back, 3 bases at V and 5 bases at J, with 8 bases in the middle. The CDR3 region has the DNA TGCGCCAGCAGCTACTTGGAGACCGGGGAGCTGTTTTTT. Residues: CASSYLETGELFF.

Many counts were recorded for this clonotype. J is TRBJ2-5 and V is TRBV29-1, with 10 bases identical to TRBD2. The CDR3 spans 15 residues. Germline CDR1 SQVTM, CDR2 ANQGSEA. V lost 2 bases, J lost 2 bases, and 5 bases stayed unmatched. The CDR3 DNA is TGCAGCGTTGAAATAGCGGGGGGAAAACAAGAGACCCAGTACTTC. This sequence encodes CSVEIAGGKQETQYF. The full variable domain, its missing parts supplied by reference TRBV29-1 and TRBJ2-5, is SAVISQKPSRDICQRGTSLTIQCQVDSQVTMMFWYRQQPGQSLTLIATANQGSEATYESGFVIDKFPISRPNLTFSTLTVSNMSPEDSSIYLCSVEIAGGKQETQYFGPGTRLLVL.

CDR3 coding DNA: TGTGCCAGCAGTTTGACAGGGATGAGGGCCTACGAGCATTTT. It yields the protein CASSLTGMRAYEHF. J is TRBJ1-5 and V is TRBV12-3 or TRBV12-4; 7 bases line up with TRBD1. CDR3 length: 14 amino acids. Trimming cost V 3 bases and J 14 bases; bases outside gene matches: 13.

Details on this clonotype: Without the conserved terminal phenylalanine or tryptophan, this CDR3 likely stems from a read error. The limits of the CDR3 on the DNA are not certain, so only TCRdb's listed CDR3 is given. This chain connects TRBV11-2 to TRBJ2-5. The V gene's germline CDR1 is SGHAT and CDR2 FQNNGV. The CDR3 has 9 amino acids, counting both end residues. CDR3 residues: CASSRPGTS.

Remarks on this clonotype: The junction departs from germline at one end; a sequencing error may be responsible. The J gene is TRBJ2-1, the V gene TRBV20-1, with TRBD2 matching 10 bases. From germline, CDR1 is DFQATT and CDR2 SNEGSKA (reference sequence). The length of the CDR3 is 17 residues. The CDR3 region is CSAQTPPASGSYNGQFF. DNA of the CDR3: TGCAGTGCTCAAACCCCTCCGGCTAGCGGGAGTTACAATGGGCAGTTCTTC.

V usage is TRBV5-1 and J usage is TRBJ1-6, with 8 bases fitting TRBD1. The CDR3 is 15 amino acids. Germline assignment: CDR1 SGHRS and CDR2 YFSETQ. The junction had 3 bases not matched to a gene; V was cut back by 1 base and J by 6 bases. The CDR3: CASSLMQGANSPLHF. The CDR3 bases are TGCGCCAGCAGCTTGATGCAGGGGGCTAATTCACCCCTCCACTTT. The full variable domain, rest sourced from reference TRBV5-1 and TRBJ1-6, is KAGVTQTPRYLIKTRGQQVTLSCSPISGHRSVSWYQQTPGQGLQFLFEYFSETQRNKGNFPGRFSGRQFSNSRSEMNVSTLELGDSALYLCASSLMQGANSPLHFGNGTRLTVT.

This clonotype was seen only a few times. V gene TRBV20-1 combines with J gene TRBJ2-7, with D possibly being TRBD2 (5 bases). Germline CDR1 and CDR2: DFQATT and SNEGSKA (reference sequence). The CDR3 sequence is 11 residues long. This chain's CDR3 is CNETTSYEQYF. For the CDR3, the DNA is TGCAATGAGACTACGTCCTACGAGCAGTACTTC.

The chain combines TRBV7-9 with TRBJ2-2; 8 nucleotides line up with TRBD2. Trimming cost V 5 bases and J 7 bases; bases outside gene matches: 6. From germline, CDR1 is SEHNR and CDR2 FQNEAQ (reference sequence). CDR3 length: 14 amino acids. The CDR3 reads CASSPAGTSGELFF. The CDR3, as DNA: TGTGCCAGCAGCCCGGCCGGGACTAGCGGGGAGCTGTTTTTT.

CDR3 DNA: TGTGCCACCAGCAGTGCTACCTCTCAAGACAGTTCCTTCTATGGCTACACCTTC. Its translation is CATSSATSQDSSFYGYTF. The rearrangement uses TRBV15 and TRBJ1-2; tentatively, D is TRBD1 (5 bases). CDR3 length: 18 amino acids. Trimming stripped 3 bases from V and 4 bases from J, with 24 bases between. In germline, CDR1 is LNHNV, CDR2 YYDKDF (reference sequence).

This clonotype has at least ten counts. This chain links TRBV7-2 with TRBJ2-7, with 14 nucleotides matching TRBD2. The CDR3 loop spans 16 amino acids. V shed 1 base and J 2 bases; nucleotides not matched to a gene: 1. Per the germline V gene, CDR1 is SGHTA and CDR2 is FQGNSA. CDR3 in amino acids: CASSLEGLAGAYEQYF. The CDR3 coding sequence is TGTGCCAGCAGCTTAGAGGGACTAGCGGGGGCCTACGAGCAGTACTTC.

This clonotype appeared many times. The V call is TRBV2, the J call TRBJ2-5; 9 positions agree with TRBD2. With V trimmed by 6 bases and J by 4 bases, 9 bases remained unmatched. The CDR3 contains 15 residues. Germline V lookup: CDR1 SNHLY, CDR2 FYNNEI. CDR3 in DNA: TGTGCCAGCAGCAGCTTAGCGGGAGAGGGAGAGACCCAGTACTTC. It yields the protein CASSSLAGEGETQYF.

This clonotype has ten or more counts. This chain links TRBV12-3 or TRBV12-4 with TRBJ2-7; unclear D gene. Trimming pared 3 bases from V and 0 bases from J, leaving 9 bases between. This CDR3 has 14 amino acids. As DNA, the CDR3 is TGTGCCAGCAGTTTGGGCAGGTTCTCCTACGAGCAGTACTTC. Protein sequence: CASSLGRFSYEQYF.

V is TRBV6-1 and J is TRBJ2-7; TRBD1 matches 8 bases. V was pared by 5 bases and J by 6 bases, with 12 bases of the junction left unmatched. Germline CDR1 is MNHNS and CDR2 is SASEGT. This CDR3 contains 15 residues. DNA for the CDR3: TGTGCCAGCAGTCAAACAGGGGGACAAGCCTGCGAGCAGTACTTC. This sequence encodes CASSQTGGQACEQYF.

About this clonotype itself: Given the absence of the conserved phenylalanine or tryptophan at the CDR3 end, a read error is likely. The V and J genes are TRBV19 and TRBJ1-2, with unresolved D. Germline V gene sequence: CDR1 LNHDA, CDR2 SQIVND (reference sequence). The ends were cut back, 5 bases at V and 4 bases at J, with 8 bases in the middle. This CDR3 has 12 residues. The CDR3 protein is CASSPGFYGYTS. The CDR3 region has the DNA TGTGCCAGTAGTCCGGGTTTCTATGGCTACACCTCC.

Ten or more counts support this clonotype. The chain joins TRBV5-4 to TRBJ2-3; D might be TRBD1 (5 bases). The CDR3 is 15 residues long. The germline CDR1 and CDR2 sequences are SGHNT and YYREEE (reference sequence). Trimming took 0 bases from V and 6 from J, leaving 14 bases between them. The CDR3 nucleotides read TGTGCCAGCAGCTTGGGCAGGGCACGCTGGGATACGCAGTATTTT. It specifies CASSLGRARWDTQYF.

This clonotype showed up many times. The CDR3 DNA is TGTGCCAGCAGCTGGACAGGGTTGGGTGAGCAGTTCTTC. Encoded protein: CASSWTGLGEQFF. The chain couples TRBV7-9 to TRBJ2-1, with 8 bases matching TRBD1. Germline V CDR1 and CDR2: SEHNR, FQNEAQ (reference sequence). V lost 4 bases and J lost 9; bases outside the gene matches: 5. The length of the CDR3 is 13 residues.

The V and J genes are TRBV10-3 and TRBJ1-1; D is unresolved. The germline gives CDR1 ENHRY, CDR2 SYGVKD. The CDR3 consists of 13 residues. The ends were cut back, 8 bases at V and 1 base at J, with 11 bases in the middle. CDR3 DNA: TGTGCCATCCTCCCGGACGGGAACACTGAAGCTTTCTTT. This translates into CAILPDGNTEAFF.

This clonotype was observed many times. The gene calls are TRBV20-1 and TRBJ2-3; TRBD2 might be the D (6 bases). The CDR3 covers 13 residues. V was cut by 7 bases and J by 2 bases, with 13 bases left in between. CDR1 and CDR2 from the germline V gene are DFQATT and SNEGSKA (reference sequence). The CDR3, as DNA: TGCAGTGTTTCGCGGGACCACACAGATACGCAGTATTTT. This translates into CSVSRDHTDTQYF.

Ten or more counts support this clonotype. The CDR3 DNA reads TGTGCCAGCACCGAGCTCAGGGGGACCCAAGAGACCCAGTACTTC. Translated, it gives CASTELRGTQETQYF. The genes are TRBV11-3 and TRBJ2-5; 7 bases line up with TRBD1. This CDR3 region has 15 residues. The germline V gene encodes CDR1 SGHNT and CDR2 YENEEA. Trimming at V came to 7 bases and at J to 1 base, leaving 9 bases not matched to a gene.

This clonotype was found many times. The chain links TRBV12-3 or TRBV12-4 to TRBJ2-7; D uncertain. V was shortened by 5 bases and J by 5 bases, with 10 bases between the two germline ends. The CDR3 is made up of 12 amino acids. CDR3 loop: CASSPDPHEQYF. The DNA of the CDR3 is TGTGCCAGCAGTCCCGACCCCCACGAGCAGTACTTC.

This clonotype was counted a single time. This sequence joins TRBV6-5 and TRBJ1-2; D not resolved. Germline CDR1 and CDR2: MNHEY and SVGAGI. The CDR3 consists of 12 residues. V lost 5 bases and J lost 8, with 12 bases in between. Here the CDR3 DNA reads TGTGCCAGCAGTCATTTGGGCGGAGGCTACACCTTC. The encoded protein is CASSHLGGGYTF.